This T cell receptor (beta chain) was identified during a study of blood T cell repertoires in COVID-19 (dated by TCRdb to about 2020). Turning to the overall study: Collaborator samples came from the United States, Italy and Spain and covered acute and convalescent phases of COVID-19. The material from the prospective study consisted of cDNA or gDNA derived from T cells, B-cell-depleted T cells, or PBMCs. Subjects who had been exposed to COVID-19, were actively infected with it, or had recovered from it provided the deeply sampled blood TCRbeta repertoires that made up the dataset. The repertoires were released in a freely available public database intended as a resource for research on the immune response to SARS-CoV-2. Samples were obtained from the ongoing ImmuneRACE study (first 160 participants) and from 950 to 1,500 subjects provided by 6 global collaborators. Sample metadata almost always included a de-identified subject ID, COVID-19 status, age in years and sex. HLA class I and class II types, where available, came from metadata supplied by the sample provider rather than from assay-based typing.

Collaborating institutions collected whole blood in K2EDTA tubes following their own protocols. For TCRbeta analysis, collaborators shipped samples in one of three forms: frozen whole blood, isolated PBMCs, or DNA extracted from either of those sample types. Study-wide findings and limitations: Clinical and demographic metadata were provided uncurated, with the amount varying by source and participant.

Concerning this clone: There is no known antigen for this receptor. Per-base quality was not reported, and no clone a single base away is much larger than it.

The immunoSEQ Assay, a bias-controlled multiplex PCR, was used to amplify TCRbeta CDR3 regions from genomic DNA. The original methods were these. The number of nucleated cells in each sample was estimated from the amplification of reference gene primers within the assay. Sequence reads were collapsed and filtered to measure the absolute abundance of every unique TCRbeta CDR3 rearrangement. For each sample, productive Simpson clonality was calculated as the square root of Simpson's diversity index across productive rearrangements. The table was pulled from immuneACCESS by TCRdb, which kept in-frame rearrangements only. Such tables lose some clones; where checked, under half of the loss comes from unresolved V genes, and the rest has no known cause. That table furnishes V, J and clone size, whereas the DNA furnished D and trimming. This sample holds some 21,000 clones; 80% to 90% were observed only once. Clones ranked in the top ten supply under 20% of the sample.

At the junction V is shortened by 5 bases and J by 3 bases, with 16 bases in between. From the germline V gene, CDR1 is SGHTA and CDR2 is FQGNSA. The CDR3, from cysteine to phenylalanine, totals 16 residues. Here the CDR3 DNA is all that survives: 48 bases in frame from base 1. The chain is made from TRBV7-2 and TRBJ2-2; the best D guess is TRBD1, with 6 bases matching. Sequencing was carried out using peripheral blood. The sequence came from a man in his sixties or seventies with active COVID-19. The DNA sequence is TGTGCCAGCAGCCCAAGGAACAGGGTGGACACCGGGGAGCTGTTTTTT. Translated, it gives CASSPRNRVDTGELFF. The variable domain in full, with residues beyond the CDR3 obtained from the reference TRBV7-2 and TRBJ2-2 genes, is GAGVSQSPSNKVTEKGKDVELRCDPISGHTALYWYRQSLGQGLEFLIYFQGNSAPDKSGLPSDRFSAERTGGSVSTLTIQRTQQEDSAVYLCASSPRNRVDTGELFFGEGSRLTVL.